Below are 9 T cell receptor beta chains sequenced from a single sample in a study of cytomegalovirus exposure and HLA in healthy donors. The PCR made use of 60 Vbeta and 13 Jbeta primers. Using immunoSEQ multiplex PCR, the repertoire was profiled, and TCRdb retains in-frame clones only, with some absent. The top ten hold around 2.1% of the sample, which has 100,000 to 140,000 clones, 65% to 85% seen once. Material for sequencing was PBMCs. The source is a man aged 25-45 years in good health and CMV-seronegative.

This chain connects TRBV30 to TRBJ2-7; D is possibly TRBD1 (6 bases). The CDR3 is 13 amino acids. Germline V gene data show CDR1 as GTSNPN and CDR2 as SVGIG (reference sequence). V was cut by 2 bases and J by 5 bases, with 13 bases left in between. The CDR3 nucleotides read TGTGCCTGGAGTACAGGGCATCGGGACGAGCAGTACTTC. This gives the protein CAWSTGHRDEQYF.

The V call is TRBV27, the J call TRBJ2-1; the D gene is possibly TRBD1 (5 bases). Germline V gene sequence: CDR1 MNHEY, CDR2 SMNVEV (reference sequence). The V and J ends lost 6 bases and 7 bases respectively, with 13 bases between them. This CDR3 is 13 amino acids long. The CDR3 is CASSPDRLNEQFF. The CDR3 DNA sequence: TGTGCCAGCAGCCCTGACAGATTGAATGAGCAGTTCTTC.

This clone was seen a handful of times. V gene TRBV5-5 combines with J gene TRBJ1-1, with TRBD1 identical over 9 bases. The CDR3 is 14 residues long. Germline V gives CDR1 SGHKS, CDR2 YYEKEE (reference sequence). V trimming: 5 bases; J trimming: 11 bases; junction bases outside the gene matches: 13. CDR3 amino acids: CASRSGTGLTGAFF. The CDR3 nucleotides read TGTGCCAGCAGATCTGGGACAGGGCTTACGGGTGCTTTCTTT.

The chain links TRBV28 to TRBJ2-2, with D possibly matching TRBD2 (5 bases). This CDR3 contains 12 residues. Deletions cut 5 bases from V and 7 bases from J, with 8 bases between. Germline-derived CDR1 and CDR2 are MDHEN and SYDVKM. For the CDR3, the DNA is TGTGCCAGCAGTGCCGGGATCGGGGAGCTGTTTTTT. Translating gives CASSAGIGELFF.

CDR3 bases: TGTGCCAGCAGTGAAGTCCCGGGACAGGGTAGTCAACTCGAGCAGTACTTC. Its translation: CASSEVPGQGSQLEQYF. The J gene is TRBJ2-7, the V gene TRBV6-1; 9 bases fit TRBD1. This CDR3 has 17 amino acids. CDR1 MNHNS and CDR2 SASEGT come from the germline V gene. With 1 base clipped from V and 6 bases from J, the junction kept 13 bases outside the gene matches.

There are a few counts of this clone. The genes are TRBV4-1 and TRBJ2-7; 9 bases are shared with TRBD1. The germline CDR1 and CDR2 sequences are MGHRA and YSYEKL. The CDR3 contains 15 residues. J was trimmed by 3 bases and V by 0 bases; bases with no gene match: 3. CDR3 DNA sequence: TGCGCCAGCAGCCAAGAGGGGACAGGGAACTACGAGCAGTACTTC. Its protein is CASSQEGTGNYEQYF.

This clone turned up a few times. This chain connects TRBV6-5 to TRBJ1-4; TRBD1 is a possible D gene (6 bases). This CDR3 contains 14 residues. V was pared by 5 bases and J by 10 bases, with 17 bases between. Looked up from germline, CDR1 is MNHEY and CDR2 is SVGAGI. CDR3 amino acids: CASSARDTRRKLFF. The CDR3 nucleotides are TGTGCCAGCAGTGCCCGGGACACCCGCAGAAAACTGTTTTTT.

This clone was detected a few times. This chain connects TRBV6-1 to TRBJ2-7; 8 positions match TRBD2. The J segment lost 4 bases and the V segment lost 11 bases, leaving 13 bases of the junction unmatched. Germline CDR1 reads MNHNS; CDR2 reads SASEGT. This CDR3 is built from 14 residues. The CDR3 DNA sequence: TGTGCCCTAAACCCGGGGGGGCTTGGGTACGAGCAGTACTTC. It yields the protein CALNPGGLGYEQYF.

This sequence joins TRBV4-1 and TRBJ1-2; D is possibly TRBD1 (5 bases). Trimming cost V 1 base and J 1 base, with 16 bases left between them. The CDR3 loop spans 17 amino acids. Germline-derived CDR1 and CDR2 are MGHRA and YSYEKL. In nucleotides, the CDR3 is TGCGCCAGCAGCCAAGCTCAAGGGGTCTTAATTAACTATGGCTACACCTTC. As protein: CASSQAQGVLINYGYTF.